What follows are 23 T cell receptor beta chains derived from one specimen sequenced in a study of memory CD4+ T cells and cytomegalovirus serostatus. Single viable CD3+CD4+CD8-CD45RO+ cells were sorted as the memory CD4+ T cells. Sequenced by immunoSEQ multiplex PCR; TCRdb stores in-frame clones only, minus some. The repertoire holds 35,000 to 40,000 clones, with approximately 79% as singletons. Sequencing was performed on memory CD4+ T cells from blood. All receptors derive from an adult in good health and CMV-seropositive.

This rearrangement joins TRBV5-1 to TRBJ1-6, with 8 bases lining up with TRBD1. V trimming: 0 bases; J trimming: 6 bases; junction bases outside the gene matches: 5. This CDR3 has 16 residues. In germline, CDR1 is SGHRS, CDR2 YFSETQ. The CDR3 here is CASSLEGGQVNSPLHF. The CDR3 DNA is TGCGCCAGCAGCTTGGAAGGGGGACAGGTTAATTCACCCCTCCACTTT.

The CDR3 DNA reads as TGTGCCAGCAGGGCAGGGGGCGTGTACACCGGGGAGCTGTTTTTT. It yields the protein CASRAGGVYTGELFF. This rearrangement joins TRBV6-5 to TRBJ2-2, with TRBD1 identical over 8 bases. CDR3 length: 15 residues. Germline V gene sequence: CDR1 MNHEY, CDR2 SVGAGI. V trimming: 6 bases; J trimming: 3 bases; junction bases outside the gene matches: 6.

This chain connects TRBV2 to TRBJ1-4; unclear D gene. The CDR3 contains 14 residues. The V gene lost 8 bases and the J gene lost 3 bases, with 13 bases spanning the gap. CDR1 SNHLY and CDR2 FYNNEI come from the germline V gene. DNA for the CDR3: TGTGCCAGCCGTATAAGCCCGTCTAATGAAAAACTGTTTTTT. Translating it yields CASRISPSNEKLFF.

V is TRBV10-3 and J is TRBJ1-1; a possible D gene is TRBD1 (6 bases). There are 14 residues in the CDR3. V was cut by 10 bases and J by 4 bases, with 19 bases left in between. Germline assignment: CDR1 ENHRY and CDR2 SYGVKD. CDR3 in amino acids: CATRNTGSGTEAFF. The CDR3 DNA follows: TGTGCCACGAGAAATACAGGGTCCGGCACTGAAGCTTTCTTT.

The chain carries TRBV9 and TRBJ2-3; 9 positions match TRBD2. The V segment lost 3 bases and the J segment 6 bases; nucleotides outside the gene matches: 8. Germline lookup yields CDR1 SGDLS and CDR2 YYNGEE. The CDR3 sequence is 15 residues long. CDR3 DNA: TGTGCCAGCAGCGCGGGCGGGGGGGCCAGGGATACGCAGTATTTT. Encoded protein: CASSAGGGARDTQYF.

The chain couples TRBV4-1 to TRBJ2-2, with D hard to call. CDR3 size: 13 residues. The germline gives CDR1 MGHRA, CDR2 YSYEKL. V was shortened by 1 base and J by 9 bases, with 9 bases between the two germline ends. CDR3 DNA: TGCGCCAGCAGCCAAGGTTCGACCCGGGAGCTGTTTTTT. Translating it yields CASSQGSTRELFF.

This clone showed up just once. The chain has TRBV11-3 and TRBJ2-1; D ambiguous. This CDR3 has 13 amino acids. V was clipped by 1 base and J by 6 bases, with 7 bases between them. Germline CDR1 is SGHNT and CDR2 is YENEEA. DNA for the CDR3: TGTGCCAGCAGCTTAGGTGAACGCAATGAGCAGTTCTTC. The encoded protein is CASSLGERNEQFF. Filled out from reference TRBV11-3 and TRBJ2-1, the complete variable domain reads EAGVVQSPRYKIIEKKQPVAFWCNPISGHNTLYWYLQNLGQGPELLIRYENEEAVDDSQLPKDRFSAERLKGVDSTLKIQPAELGDSAVYLCASSLGERNEQFFGPGTRLTVL.

The chain links TRBV6-1 to TRBJ1-2; D might be TRBD1 (6 bases). CDR1 and CDR2 from the germline V gene are MNHNS and SASEGT. V lost 2 bases to trimming and J lost 4 bases, with 14 bases between them. The CDR3 extends over 15 amino acids. The CDR3 nucleotides read TGTGCCAGCAGTGAACAGGCAGGGGCATCCTATGGCTACACCTTC. This gives the protein CASSEQAGASYGYTF.

A few counts support this clone. The same CDR3 arises from other DNA sequences in this sample as well. The chain has TRBV7-9 and TRBJ2-3; D unresolved. Trimming left V 4 bases short and J 2 bases short, with 1 base between. Per germline, CDR1 SEHNR and CDR2 FQNEAQ (reference sequence). The CDR3 runs to 11 residues. CDR3 residues: CASSSTDTQYF. CDR3 sequence (DNA): TGTGCCAGCAGCTCCACAGATACGCAGTATTTT.

This chain uses TRBV5-1 with TRBJ2-2; D might be TRBD1 (6 bases). Germline V lookup: CDR1 SGHRS, CDR2 YFSETQ. CDR3 length: 13 residues. V lost 4 bases and J 9 bases, leaving 13 bases between the germline ends. In DNA, the CDR3 is TGCGCCAGCAGCGGCGGACAGCTCAGGGAGCTGTTTTTT. Translating it yields CASSGGQLRELFF.

V usage is TRBV15 and J usage is TRBJ2-7; no clear D. The V gene's germline CDR1 is LNHNV and CDR2 YYDKDF (reference sequence). CDR3 length: 16 residues. Deletions cut 0 bases from V and 2 bases from J, with 14 bases between. The CDR3 here is CATSRDGEHQPYEQYF. CDR3 in DNA: TGTGCCACCAGCAGAGATGGGGAACACCAACCCTACGAGCAGTACTTC.

The chain links TRBV4-2 to TRBJ1-1; the D gene is possibly TRBD1 (5 bases). Trimming pared 1 base from V and 3 bases from J, leaving 15 bases between. Germline lookup yields CDR1 LGHNA and CDR2 YNFKEQ. There are 16 residues in the CDR3. The CDR3 coding sequence is TGTGCCAGCAGCCAAGCCGGGGCAGTAAGGGACACTGAAGCTTTCTTT. Translation gives CASSQAGAVRDTEAFF.

The chain employs TRBV7-7 and TRBJ2-7; either TRBD1 or TRBD2 may supply D (5 bases each). V dropped 6 bases and J dropped 3 bases, with 18 bases sitting between them. This CDR3 is built from 15 residues. Looked up from germline, CDR1 is SSHAT and CDR2 is FNYEAQ (reference sequence). The CDR3 DNA follows: TGTGCCAGCAGTTCAAACCCGGGACCGGGCTACGAGCAGTACTTC. Residues: CASSSNPGPGYEQYF.

The genes are TRBV29-1 and TRBJ2-1; 9 bases are shared with TRBD2. CDR3 length: 14 residues. The V and J ends lost 3 bases and 5 bases, in that order; junction bases with no gene match: 5. Germline V gene lookup returns CDR1 SQVTM and CDR2 ANQGSEA. The CDR3 protein is CSVDTPSGNNEQFF. CDR3 coding DNA: TGCAGCGTTGATACACCTAGCGGGAACAATGAGCAGTTCTTC.

This clone is medium-sized in the sample. The V gene is TRBV7-9, the J gene TRBJ1-4; D may be TRBD1 (6 bases). V was shortened by 3 bases and J by 7 bases, with 15 bases between the two germline ends. Germline V lookup: CDR1 SEHNR, CDR2 FQNEAQ (reference sequence). The CDR3 totals 15 residues. The CDR3 loop reads CASSFGRGGLEKLFF. DNA of the CDR3: TGTGCCAGCAGCTTTGGGCGCGGGGGCCTTGAAAAACTGTTTTTT.

The chain employs TRBV11-1 and TRBJ2-3; TRBD1 or TRBD2 may be the D gene (6 bases each). Looked up from germline, CDR1 is SGHAT and CDR2 is FQDESV (reference sequence). Trimming left V 6 bases short and J 4 bases short, with 17 bases between. This CDR3 contains 15 residues. CDR3 in DNA: TGTGCCAGCAGGGCCGGAGGGGGATCTGCAGATACGCAGTATTTT. It translates to CASRAGGGSADTQYF.

This clone was observed a handful of times. J is TRBJ2-7 and V is TRBV2, with D perhaps matching TRBD2 (6 bases). This CDR3 contains 11 residues. CDR1 is SNHLY, CDR2 FYNNEI, per germline. V was pared by 7 bases and J by 5 bases, with 9 bases between. The CDR3 region is CASIGGDEQYF. The CDR3 nucleotides are TGTGCCAGCATTGGAGGGGACGAGCAGTACTTC. The whole variable domain, remainder taken from reference TRBV2 and TRBJ2-7, is EPEVTQTPSHQVTQMGQEVILRCVPISNHLYFYWYRQILGQKVEFLVSFYNNEISEKSEIFDDQFSVERPDGSNFTLKIRSTKLEDSAMYFCASIGGDEQYFGPGTRLTVT.

This rearrangement joins TRBV21-1 to TRBJ1-2; the table calls TRBD1, which could not be checked here. TRBV21-1 is annotated as a pseudogene. The length of the CDR3 is 15 residues. The CDR3 region is CASSTRGQLGYGYTF. DNA of the CDR3: TGTGCCAGCAGCACAAGGGGGCAGCTTGGCTATGGCTACACCTTC.

This clone was seen only a few times. V is TRBV6-4 and J is TRBJ1-2, with D unclear. CDR1 and CDR2 from the germline V gene are MRHNA and SNTAGT. The CDR3 has 13 residues. Trimming pared 0 bases from V and 7 bases from J, leaving 9 bases between. This CDR3 is CASSDSRVFGYTF. The CDR3 coding sequence is TGTGCCAGCAGTGACTCGAGAGTTTTTGGCTACACCTTC.

CDR3 bases: TGTGCCAGCAGTTCCTCAGACAGCCTCTATGGCTACACCTTC. It specifies CASSSSDSLYGYTF. The rearrangement joins TRBV6-6 to TRBJ1-2, with TRBD1 as a possible D gene (5 bases). Germline V lookup: CDR1 MNHNY, CDR2 SVGAGI (reference sequence). This CDR3 is 14 amino acids long. The V end was cut by 4 bases, the J end by 4 bases, with 13 bases between.

The chain has TRBV5-1 and TRBJ2-7; D perhaps matches TRBD1 (6 bases). Trimming pared 5 bases from V and 1 base from J, leaving 16 bases between. This CDR3 comprises 15 residues. Looked up from germline, CDR1 is SGHRS and CDR2 is YFSETQ. The CDR3 reads CASSSQGTYSYEQYF. The CDR3, as DNA: TGCGCCAGCAGTTCACAGGGTACTTATTCCTACGAGCAGTACTTC.

The V and J genes are TRBV5-1 and TRBJ2-2, with D unresolved. Trimming left V 0 bases short and J 6 bases short, with 6 bases between. Germline CDR1 is SGHRS and CDR2 is YFSETQ. This CDR3 contains 13 residues. DNA for the CDR3: TGCGCCAGCAGCTTGGAAGGGTCCGGGGAGCTGTTTTTT. It translates to CASSLEGSGELFF.

This chain uses TRBV9 with TRBJ2-7; the D is unclear. The CDR3 covers 15 residues. The germline V and J ends were trimmed by 0 bases and 4 bases, with 14 bases remaining between them. Germline CDR1 is SGDLS and CDR2 is YYNGEE. The CDR3 here is CASSVGQPNLYEQYF. Written as DNA, the CDR3 is TGTGCCAGCAGCGTAGGCCAGCCCAACCTTTACGAGCAGTACTTC.